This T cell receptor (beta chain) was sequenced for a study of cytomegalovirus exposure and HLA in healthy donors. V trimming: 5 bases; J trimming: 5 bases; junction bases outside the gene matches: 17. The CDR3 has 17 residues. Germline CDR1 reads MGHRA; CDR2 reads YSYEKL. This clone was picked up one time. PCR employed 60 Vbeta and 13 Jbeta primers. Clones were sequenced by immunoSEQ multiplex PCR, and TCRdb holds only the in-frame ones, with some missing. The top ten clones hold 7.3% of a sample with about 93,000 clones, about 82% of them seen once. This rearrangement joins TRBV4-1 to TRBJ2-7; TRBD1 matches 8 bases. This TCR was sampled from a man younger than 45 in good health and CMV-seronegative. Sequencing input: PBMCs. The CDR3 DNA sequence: TGCGCCAGCAGCTCCCGACCCTTCGGACAGGGCCGGGACGAGCAGTACTTC. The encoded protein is CASSSRPFGQGRDEQYF.